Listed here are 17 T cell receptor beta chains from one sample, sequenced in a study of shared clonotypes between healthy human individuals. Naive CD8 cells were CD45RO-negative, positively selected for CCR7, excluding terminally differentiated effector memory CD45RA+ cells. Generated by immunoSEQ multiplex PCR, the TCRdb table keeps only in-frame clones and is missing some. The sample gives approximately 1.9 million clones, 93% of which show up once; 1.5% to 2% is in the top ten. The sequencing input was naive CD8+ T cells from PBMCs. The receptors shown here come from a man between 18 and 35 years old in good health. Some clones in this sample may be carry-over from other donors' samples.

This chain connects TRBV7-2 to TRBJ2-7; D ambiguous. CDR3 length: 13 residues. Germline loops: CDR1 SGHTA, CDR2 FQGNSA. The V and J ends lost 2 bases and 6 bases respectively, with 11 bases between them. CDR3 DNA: TGTGCCAGCAGCTTACCCGGACGGAGCGAGCAGTACTTC. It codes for CASSLPGRSEQYF.

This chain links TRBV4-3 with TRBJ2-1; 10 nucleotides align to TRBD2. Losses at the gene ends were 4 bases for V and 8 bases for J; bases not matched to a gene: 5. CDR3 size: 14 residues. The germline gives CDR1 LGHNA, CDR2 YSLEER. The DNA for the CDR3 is TGCGCCAGCAGCCCCCGGACTAGCGGCGATGAGCAGTTCTTC. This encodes CASSPRTSGDEQFF.

The DNA for the CDR3 is TGTGCCAGCACGCCCCCGTGGAGGAATGAGCAGTTCTTC. Its translation: CASTPPWRNEQFF. The rearrangement links TRBV11-2 to TRBJ2-1; tentative D call: TRBD2 (5 bases). In germline, CDR1 is SGHAT, CDR2 FQNNGV. Trimming cost V 7 bases and J 7 bases, with 14 bases left between them. The CDR3 is 13 amino acids. The whole variable domain, remainder taken from reference TRBV11-2 and TRBJ2-1, is EAGVAQSPRYKIIEKRQSVAFWCNPISGHATLYWYQQILGQGPKLLIQFQNNGVVDDSQLPKDRFSAERLKGVDSTLKIQPAKLEDSAVYLCASTPPWRNEQFFGPGTRLTVL.

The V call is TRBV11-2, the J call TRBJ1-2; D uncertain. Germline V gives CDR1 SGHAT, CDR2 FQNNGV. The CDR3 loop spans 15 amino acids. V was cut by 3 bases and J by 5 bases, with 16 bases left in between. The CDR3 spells CASSFPGRAFYGYTF. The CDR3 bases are TGTGCCAGCAGCTTCCCTGGGCGAGCCTTTTATGGCTACACCTTC. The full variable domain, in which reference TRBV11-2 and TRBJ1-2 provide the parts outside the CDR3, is EAGVAQSPRYKIIEKRQSVAFWCNPISGHATLYWYQQILGQGPKLLIQFQNNGVVDDSQLPKDRFSAERLKGVDSTLKIQPAKLEDSAVYLCASSFPGRAFYGYTFGSGTRLTVV.

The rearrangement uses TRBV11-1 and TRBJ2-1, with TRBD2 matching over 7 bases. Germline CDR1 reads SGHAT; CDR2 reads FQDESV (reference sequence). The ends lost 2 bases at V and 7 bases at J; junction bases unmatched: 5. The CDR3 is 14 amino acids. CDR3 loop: CASSLRGRANEQFF. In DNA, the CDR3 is TGTGCCAGCAGCTTACGCGGGAGAGCAAATGAGCAGTTCTTC.

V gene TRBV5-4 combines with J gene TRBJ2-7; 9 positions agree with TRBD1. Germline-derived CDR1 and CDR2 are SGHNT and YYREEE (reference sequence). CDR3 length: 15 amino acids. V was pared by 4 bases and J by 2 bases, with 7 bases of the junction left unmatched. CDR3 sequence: CASSMPGQGTYEQYF. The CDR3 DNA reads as TGTGCCAGCAGCATGCCGGGACAGGGAACCTACGAGCAGTACTTC.

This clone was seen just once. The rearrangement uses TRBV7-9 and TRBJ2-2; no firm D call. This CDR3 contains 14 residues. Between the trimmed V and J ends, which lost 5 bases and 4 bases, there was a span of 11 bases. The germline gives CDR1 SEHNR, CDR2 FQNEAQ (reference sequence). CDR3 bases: TGTGCCAGCAGCCCGAGACACAGCACCGGGGAGCTGTTTTTT. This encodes CASSPRHSTGELFF.

DNA of the CDR3: TGTGCCAGCAGCTTAACGGACAGGGTGAGCTCCTACGAGCAGTACTTC. The encoded protein is CASSLTDRVSSYEQYF. The chain has TRBV7-2 and TRBJ2-7; 8 bases agree with TRBD1. V shed 2 bases, J shed 0 bases, and the junction held 6 bases outside the gene matches. The CDR3 sequence is 16 residues long. Germline assignment: CDR1 SGHTA and CDR2 FQGNSA. Complete variable domain (other parts from reference TRBV7-2 and TRBJ2-7): GAGVSQSPSNKVTEKGKDVELRCDPISGHTALYWYRQSLGQGLEFLIYFQGNSAPDKSGLPSDRFSAERTGGSVSTLTIQRTQQEDSAVYLCASSLTDRVSSYEQYFGPGTRLTVT.

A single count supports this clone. The CDR3 region is CATLSWAGELFF. CDR3 DNA sequence: TGTGCCACCTTATCATGGGCCGGGGAGCTGTTTTTT. The rearrangement links TRBV7-9 to TRBJ2-2; D not certain. Trimming left V 10 bases short and J 6 bases short, with 12 bases between. CDR1 is SEHNR, CDR2 FQNEAQ, per germline (reference sequence). The CDR3 runs to 12 residues.

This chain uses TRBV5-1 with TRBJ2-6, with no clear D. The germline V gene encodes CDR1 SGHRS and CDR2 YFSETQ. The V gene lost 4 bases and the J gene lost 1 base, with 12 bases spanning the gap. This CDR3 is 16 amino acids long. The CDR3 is CASSPYSGSGANVLTF. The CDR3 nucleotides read TGCGCCAGCAGCCCGTACTCGGGTTCTGGGGCCAACGTCCTGACTTTC.

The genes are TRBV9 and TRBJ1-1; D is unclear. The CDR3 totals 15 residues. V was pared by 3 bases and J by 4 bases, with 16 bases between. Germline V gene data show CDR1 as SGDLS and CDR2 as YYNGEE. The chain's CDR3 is CASSAPEGSFTEAFF. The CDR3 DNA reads TGTGCCAGCAGCGCCCCAGAAGGGTCTTTCACTGAAGCTTTCTTT.

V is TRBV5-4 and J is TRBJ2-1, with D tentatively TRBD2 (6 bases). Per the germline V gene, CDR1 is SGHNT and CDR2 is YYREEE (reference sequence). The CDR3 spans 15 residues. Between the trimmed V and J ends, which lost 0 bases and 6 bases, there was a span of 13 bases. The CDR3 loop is CASSLGQRALNEQFF. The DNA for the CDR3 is TGTGCCAGCAGCTTGGGTCAGCGGGCGCTCAATGAGCAGTTCTTC.

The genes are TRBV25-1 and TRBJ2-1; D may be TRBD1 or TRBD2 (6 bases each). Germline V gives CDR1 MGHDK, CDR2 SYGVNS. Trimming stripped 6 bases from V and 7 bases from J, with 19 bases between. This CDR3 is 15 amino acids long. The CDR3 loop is CASRGLSRGANEQFF. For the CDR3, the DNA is TGTGCCAGCAGGGGACTGAGCAGGGGCGCGAATGAGCAGTTCTTC.

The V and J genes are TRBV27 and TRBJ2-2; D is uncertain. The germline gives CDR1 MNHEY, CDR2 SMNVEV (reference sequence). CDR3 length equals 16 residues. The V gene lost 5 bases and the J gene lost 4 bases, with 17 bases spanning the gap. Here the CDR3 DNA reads TGTGCCAGCAGTGGTCAGCCACCTCGCTTCACCGGGGAGCTGTTTTTT. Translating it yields CASSGQPPRFTGELFF.

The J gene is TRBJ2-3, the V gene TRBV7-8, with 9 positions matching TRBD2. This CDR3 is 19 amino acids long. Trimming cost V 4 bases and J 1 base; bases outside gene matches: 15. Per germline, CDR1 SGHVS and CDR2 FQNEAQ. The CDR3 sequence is CASSSQGLADGWGTDTQYF. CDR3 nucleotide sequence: TGTGCCAGCAGCTCACAGGGACTAGCAGACGGCTGGGGCACAGATACGCAGTATTTT.

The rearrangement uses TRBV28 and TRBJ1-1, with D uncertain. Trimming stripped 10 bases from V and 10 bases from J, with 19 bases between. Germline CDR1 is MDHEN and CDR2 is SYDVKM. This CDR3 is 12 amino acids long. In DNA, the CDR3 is TGTGCCACCCGGGAACAGACCCGCAGAGCTTTCTTT. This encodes CATREQTRRAFF.

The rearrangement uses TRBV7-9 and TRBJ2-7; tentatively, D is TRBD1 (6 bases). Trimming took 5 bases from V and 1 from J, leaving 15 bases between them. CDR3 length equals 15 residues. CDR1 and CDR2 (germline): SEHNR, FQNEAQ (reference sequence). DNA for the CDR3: TGTGCCAGCAGCAACACCCGGGACAAGTCCTACGAGCAGTACTTC. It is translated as CASSNTRDKSYEQYF.